The subject of this entry is one TCR beta chain. This specimen comes from a study of blood T cell repertoires in COVID-19. Study details: The United States, Italy and Spain supplied acute and convalescent COVID-19 samples. PBMCs, B-cell-depleted T cells, or T cells were the source of the cDNA or gDNA that made up the material.

Original handling: For nucleated cells, counts were estimated from reference gene primer amplification. TCRdb's copy holds only in-frame clones and misses some; the assay was immunoSEQ multiplex PCR. From that table come the V and J calls and clone size; the DNA was used to work out D and trimming. The sample has about 300,000 clones, around 88% seen once. The CDR3 runs 13 residues. The J segment lost 1 base and the V segment lost 5 bases, leaving 2 bases of the junction unmatched. This receptor was identified in a woman aged 30 to 39 who had recovered from COVID-19. Sequencing was performed on peripheral blood. V usage is TRBV12-3 or TRBV12-4 and J usage is TRBJ2-7; 7 bases line up with TRBD1. The CDR3 reads CASSQQGSYEQYF. CDR3 sequence (DNA): TGTGCCAGCAGTCAACAGGGGTCCTACGAGCAGTACTTC.